These T cell receptor beta chains were read from a single sample in a study of cytomegalovirus exposure and HLA in healthy donors. Repertoires were generated with immunoSEQ multiplex PCR, while TCRdb's copy carries only in-frame clones and drops some. The table lists 95,000 to 120,000 clones, under 97% of them singletons. The sample comprised PBMCs. All receptors come from a woman under 30 in good health and CMV-seronegative. Each CDR3 is given without its conserved first and last residue. The D gene is left open where the match is weak.

j_call | d_call | v_call | cdr3_aa
TRBJ1-1 | - | TRBV6-5 | ASSYPSTEAF
TRBJ1-2 | - | TRBV10-3 | AISETGGGRTNYGYT
TRBJ1-3 | TRBD1 | TRBV6-1 | ASSLDRGGNTIY
TRBJ1-6 | TRBD1 | TRBV14 | ASSQDKGAQGSYNSPLH
TRBJ2-3 | - | TRBV16 | ASSQERLADTQY
TRBJ1-4 | - | TRBV4-1 | ASSQVPVSTNEKLF
TRBJ1-1 | - | TRBV9 | ASSVDRVNTEAF
TRBJ1-6 | - | TRBV28 | ASSPRSYNSPLH
TRBJ1-1 | - | TRBV6-4 | ALTIGGPMNTEAF
TRBJ2-5 | TRBD2 | TRBV4-1 | ASSPSGLAGGAETQY
TRBJ1-1 | - | TRBV4-1 | ASSQVGGTEAF
TRBJ1-2 | TRBD1 | TRBV7-9 | ASSFQQGISDGYT
TRBJ2-1 | TRBD2 | TRBV27 | ASSSAGGPGSSYNEQF
TRBJ2-3 | - | TRBV6-1 | ASSDGRVSTDTQY
TRBJ2-3 | TRBD2 | TRBV28 | ASSPGGASGEHRQY
TRBJ1-1 | - | TRBV4-1 | ASSQEGGRVLLAF
TRBJ2-7 | TRBD2 | TRBV6-5 | ASSYGTSGVGEQY
TRBJ1-1 | TRBD1 | TRBV28 | ASREQGARTEAF
TRBJ2-7 | - | TRBV11-3 | ASSLAGDSYEQY
TRBJ2-1 | - | TRBV19 | ASTLFPVAPYNEQF
TRBJ2-7 | - | TRBV5-8 | ASIGGGIYEQY
TRBJ1-5 | TRBD1 | TRBV2 | ASNRDRAIQPQH
TRBJ2-1 | - | TRBV6-1 | ASRRQEVVSNEQF
TRBJ1-5 | TRBD1 | TRBV28 | ASSPPAGKWGTGGQPQH
TRBJ1-1 | TRBD1 | TRBV7-6 | ASSLAVGQIEAF
TRBJ1-1 | TRBD1 | TRBV5-1 | ASSPGTGVNTEAF
TRBJ2-3 | - | TRBV7-6 | ASSLSGTDTQY
TRBJ2-7 | - | TRBV19 | ASSLTLTVTGEQY